This T cell receptor beta chain was captured by sequencing in a study of OX40 agonist ivuxolimab in advanced cancers. As regards this clone: Its specificity is not known.

Profiled with immunoSEQ multiplex PCR; TCRdb holds only in-frame clones, not every one. This table holds over 65,000 clones, 86% found once. Study results and limitations: Dose levels from 0.1 to 3.0 mg/kg saw CD4+ and CD8+ blood T cells expand clonally by week 6.

With 2 bases removed from V and 6 bases from J, the gap between germline ends came to 10 bases. Germline-derived CDR1 and CDR2 are SGHTA and FQGTGA. The CDR3 has 14 residues. The sequence was obtained from an adult with an advanced solid tumor such as melanoma, head and neck, liver or kidney cancer. The chain uses TRBV7-3 and TRBJ1-4; D is possibly TRBD1 (5 bases). The sample consisted of CD4+ or CD8+ T cells sorted from blood, taken in a trial of the OX40 agonist ivuxolimab. The CDR3 DNA follows: TGTGCCAGCAGCTTACAGGGTGGGGATGAAAAACTGTTTTTT. Amino acid sequence: CASSLQGGDEKLFF.